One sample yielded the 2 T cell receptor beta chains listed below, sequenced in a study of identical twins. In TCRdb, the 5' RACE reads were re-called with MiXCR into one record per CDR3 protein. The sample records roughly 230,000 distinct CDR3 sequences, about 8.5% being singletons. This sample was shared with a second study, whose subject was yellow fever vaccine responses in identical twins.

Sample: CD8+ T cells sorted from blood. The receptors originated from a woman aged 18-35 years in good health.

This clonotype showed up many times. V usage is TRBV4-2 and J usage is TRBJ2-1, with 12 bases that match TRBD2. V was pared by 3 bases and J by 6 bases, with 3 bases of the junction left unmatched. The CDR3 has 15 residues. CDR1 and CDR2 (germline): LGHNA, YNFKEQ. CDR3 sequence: CASSQQLAGGNEQFF. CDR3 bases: TGTGCCAGCAGCCAGCAACTAGCGGGGGGCAATGAGCAGTTCTTC.

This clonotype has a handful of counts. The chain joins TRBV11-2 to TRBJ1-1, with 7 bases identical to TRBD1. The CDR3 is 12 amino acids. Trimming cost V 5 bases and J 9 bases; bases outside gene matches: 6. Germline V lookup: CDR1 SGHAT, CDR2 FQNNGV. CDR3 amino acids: CASSSGQEQAFF. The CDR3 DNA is TGTGCCAGCAGCAGTGGACAGGAACAAGCTTTCTTT.